The clone carrying this TCR beta chain was picked up many times. Its antigen is as yet unknown. TCRdb itself ran the 5' RACE reads through MiXCR, one entry per CDR3 protein. The sample has nearly 55,000 distinct CDR3 sequences, 17% seen once; the top ten hold around 2%. The study, taken as a whole, reports: Larger-cohort validation covered only one TCR beta V-J rearrangement.

This clonotype originated in a female donor with breast cancer. Material for sequencing was naive CD4+ T cells sorted from blood. Regarding subset: naive CD4+ T cells, CD4+CD45RA+CD25-.

CDR3 region: CASSLGPPRPGANVLTF. Here the CDR3 DNA reads TGTGCCAGCAGCTTGGGGCCCCCCAGGCCTGGGGCCAACGTCCTGACTTTC. The chain uses TRBV5-6 and TRBJ2-6, with no clear D. This CDR3 is 17 amino acids long. Germline assignment: CDR1 SGHDT and CDR2 YYEEEE. The V gene lost 0 bases and the J gene lost 2 bases, with 12 bases spanning the gap.